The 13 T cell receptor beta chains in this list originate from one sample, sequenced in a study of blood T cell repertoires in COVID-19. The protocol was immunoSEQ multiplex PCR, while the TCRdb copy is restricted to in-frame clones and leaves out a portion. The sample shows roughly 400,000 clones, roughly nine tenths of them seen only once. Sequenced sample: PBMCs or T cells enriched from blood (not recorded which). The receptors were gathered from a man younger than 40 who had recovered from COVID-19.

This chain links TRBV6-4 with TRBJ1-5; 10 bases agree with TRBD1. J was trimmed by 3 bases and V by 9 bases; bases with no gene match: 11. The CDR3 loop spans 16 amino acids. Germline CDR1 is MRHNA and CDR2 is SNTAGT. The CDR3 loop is CARRTGGRCYNQPQHF. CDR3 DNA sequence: TGTGCCAGGAGGACAGGGGGTAGGTGTTACAATCAGCCCCAGCATTTT.

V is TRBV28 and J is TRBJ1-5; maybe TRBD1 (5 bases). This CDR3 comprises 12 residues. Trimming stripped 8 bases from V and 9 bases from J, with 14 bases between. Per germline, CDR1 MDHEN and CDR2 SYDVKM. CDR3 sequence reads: CASFVPGGPQHF. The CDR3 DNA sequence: TGTGCCAGCTTCGTACCGGGGGGGCCCCAGCATTTT.

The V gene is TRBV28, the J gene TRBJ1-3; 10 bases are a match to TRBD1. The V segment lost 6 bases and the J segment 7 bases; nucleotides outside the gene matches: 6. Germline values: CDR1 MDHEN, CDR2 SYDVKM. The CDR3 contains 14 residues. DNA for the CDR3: TGTGCCAGCAGGACGACAGGGGGCCTGAACACCATATATTTT. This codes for CASRTTGGLNTIYF.

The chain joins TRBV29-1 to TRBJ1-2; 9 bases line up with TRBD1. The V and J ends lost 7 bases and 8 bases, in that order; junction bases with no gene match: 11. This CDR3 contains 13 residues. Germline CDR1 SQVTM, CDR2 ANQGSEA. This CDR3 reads CSAWDRDLEGYTF. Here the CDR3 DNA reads TGCAGCGCGTGGGACAGGGACTTAGAGGGCTACACCTTC.

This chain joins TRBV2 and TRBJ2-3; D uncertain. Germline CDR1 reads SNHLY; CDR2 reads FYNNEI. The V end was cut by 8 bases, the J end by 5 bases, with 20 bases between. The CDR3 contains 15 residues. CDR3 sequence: CASCSGRRSVDTQYF. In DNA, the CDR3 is TGTGCCAGCTGTTCTGGGCGACGGTCGGTAGATACGCAGTATTTT.

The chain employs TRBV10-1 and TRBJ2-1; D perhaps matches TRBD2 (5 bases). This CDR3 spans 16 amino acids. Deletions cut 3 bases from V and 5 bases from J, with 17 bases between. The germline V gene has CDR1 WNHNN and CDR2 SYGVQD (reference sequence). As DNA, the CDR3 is TGCGCCAGCAGTGACATTCCTAGCAAGAACCACAATGAGCAGTTCTTC. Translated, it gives CASSDIPSKNHNEQFF.

The CDR3 protein is CASSPEGLTETQYF. CDR3 DNA: TGTGCCAGCTCACCGGAGGGGTTAACGGAGACCCAGTACTTC. The V and J genes are TRBV18 and TRBJ2-5; possibly TRBD2 for D (6 bases). Germline V CDR1 and CDR2: KGHSH, LQKENI. V lost 3 bases to trimming and J lost 5 bases, with 13 bases between them. The CDR3 loop spans 14 amino acids. The full variable domain, its missing parts supplied by reference TRBV18 and TRBJ2-5, is NAGVMQNPRHLVRRRGQEARLRCSPMKGHSHVYWYRQLPEEGLKFMVYLQKENIIDESGMPKERFSAEFPKEGPSILRIQQVVRGDSAAYFCASSPEGLTETQYFGPGTRLLVL.

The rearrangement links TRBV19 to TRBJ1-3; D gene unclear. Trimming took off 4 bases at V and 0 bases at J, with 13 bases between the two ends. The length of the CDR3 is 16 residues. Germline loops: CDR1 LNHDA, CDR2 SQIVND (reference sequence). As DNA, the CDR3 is TGTGCCAGTAGTAGAGGAGGCAGCAACTCTGGAAACACCATATATTTT. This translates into CASSRGGSNSGNTIYF.

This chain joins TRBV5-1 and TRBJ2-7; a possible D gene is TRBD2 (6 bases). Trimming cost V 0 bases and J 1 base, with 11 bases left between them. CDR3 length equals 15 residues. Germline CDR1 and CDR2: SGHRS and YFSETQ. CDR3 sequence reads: CASSLAGVGSYEQYF. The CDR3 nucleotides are TGCGCCAGCAGCTTGGCGGGGGTGGGGTCCTACGAGCAGTACTTC.

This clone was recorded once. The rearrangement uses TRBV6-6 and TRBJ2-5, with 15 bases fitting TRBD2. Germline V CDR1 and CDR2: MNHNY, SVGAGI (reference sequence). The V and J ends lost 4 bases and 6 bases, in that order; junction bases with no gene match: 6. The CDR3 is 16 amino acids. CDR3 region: CASSLGLAGGSQTQYF. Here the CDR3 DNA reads TGTGCCAGCAGTTTGGGACTAGCGGGAGGTTCGCAGACCCAGTACTTC.

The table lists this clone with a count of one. DNA of the CDR3: TGCGCCACCCAAAGGGACATAGTCTATGGCTACACCTTC. Its protein product is CATQRDIVYGYTF. This chain uses TRBV10-2 with TRBJ1-2, with D perhaps matching TRBD1 (6 bases). The CDR3 totals 13 residues. Germline assignment: CDR1 WSHSY and CDR2 SAAADI. Trimming took off 10 bases at V and 4 bases at J, with 16 bases between the two ends.

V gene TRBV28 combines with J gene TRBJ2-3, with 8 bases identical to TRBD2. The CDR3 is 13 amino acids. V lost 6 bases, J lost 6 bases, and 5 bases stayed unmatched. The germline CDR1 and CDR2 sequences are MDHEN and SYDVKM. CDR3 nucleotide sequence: TGTGCCAGCAGACCCGGGGGGGCTGATACGCAGTATTTT. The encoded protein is CASRPGGADTQYF.

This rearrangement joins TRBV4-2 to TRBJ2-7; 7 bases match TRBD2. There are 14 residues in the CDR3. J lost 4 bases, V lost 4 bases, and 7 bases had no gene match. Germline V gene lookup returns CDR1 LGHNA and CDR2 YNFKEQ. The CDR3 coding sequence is TGTGCCAGCAGCCCCTGGGCGGGGGTTTACGAGCAGTACTTC. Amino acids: CASSPWAGVYEQYF.